This T cell receptor beta chain was obtained from a study of technical replicates of blood from several donors (dated by TCRdb to between 2016 and 2019). About this clone itself: Its antigen has not been determined. Within one base of it there is no much larger clone, and no base qualities were kept.

The cysteine opens and the phenylalanine closes a CDR3 of 15 amino acids. Only CDR3 DNA is held: 45 bases, read in frame from base 1. Via the germline V gene, CDR1 is MNHNS and CDR2 SASEGT. V gives up 2 bases and J gives up 1 base, and the segment between their germline ends measures 10 bases. The method behind the library was the immunoSEQ multiplex PCR assay. Drawn from immuneACCESS, this table holds only the in-frame rearrangements with V and J called that TCRdb kept. Clones are partly lost; checked studies trace under half to an unresolved V gene and leave the rest unexplained. Across this sample there are 100,000 or so clones, with 96% seen only once. Clones ranked in the top ten supply approximately 0.38% of the sample.

The chain is assembled from TRBV6-1 and TRBJ2-3; a confident D gene designation cannot be given. The receptor's source is a human donor in good health. The source material was T cells isolated from PBMCs. The bases read TGTGCCAGCAGTGAACTAACCCAGGGCACAGATACGCAGTATTTT. This sequence encodes CASSELTQGTDTQYF.